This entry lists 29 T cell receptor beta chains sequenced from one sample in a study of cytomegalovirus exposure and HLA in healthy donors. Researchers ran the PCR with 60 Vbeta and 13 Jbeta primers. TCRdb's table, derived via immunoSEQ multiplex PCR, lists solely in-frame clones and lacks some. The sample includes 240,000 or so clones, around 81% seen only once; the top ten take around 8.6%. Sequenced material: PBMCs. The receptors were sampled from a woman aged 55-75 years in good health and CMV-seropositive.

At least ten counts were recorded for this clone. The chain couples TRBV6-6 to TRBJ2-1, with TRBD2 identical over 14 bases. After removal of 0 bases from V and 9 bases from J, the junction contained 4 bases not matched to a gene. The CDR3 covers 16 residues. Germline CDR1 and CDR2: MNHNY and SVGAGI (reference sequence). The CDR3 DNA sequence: TGTGCCAGCAGTTACTCCGGCGGACTAGCGGGAGGTGAGCAGTTCTTC. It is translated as CASSYSGGLAGGEQFF.

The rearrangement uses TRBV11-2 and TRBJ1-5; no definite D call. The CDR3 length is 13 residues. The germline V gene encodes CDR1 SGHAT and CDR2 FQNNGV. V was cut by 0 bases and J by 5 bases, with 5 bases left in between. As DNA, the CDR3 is TGTGCCAGCAGCTTAGATCAGTATCAGCCCCAGCATTTT. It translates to CASSLDQYQPQHF.

CDR3 DNA sequence: TGTGCCAGCAGCCCGCGGACTGGATCCTACGAGCAGTACTTC. Protein: CASSPRTGSYEQYF. The gene calls are TRBV7-2 and TRBJ2-7; perhaps TRBD2 as D (5 bases). CDR3 length: 14 residues. CDR1 SGHTA and CDR2 FQGNSA come from the germline V gene. V was clipped by 5 bases and J by 1 base, with 12 bases between them.

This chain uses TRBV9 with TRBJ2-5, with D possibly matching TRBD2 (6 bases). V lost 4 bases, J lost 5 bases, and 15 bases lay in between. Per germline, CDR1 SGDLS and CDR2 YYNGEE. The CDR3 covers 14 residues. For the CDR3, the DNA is TGTGCCAGCAGCCCGGGGACTCAGGCGGAGACCCAGTACTTC. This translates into CASSPGTQAETQYF.

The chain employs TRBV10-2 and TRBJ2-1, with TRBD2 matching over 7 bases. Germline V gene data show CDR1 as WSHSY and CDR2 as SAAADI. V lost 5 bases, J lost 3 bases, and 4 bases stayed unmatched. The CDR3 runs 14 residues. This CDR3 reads CASSPRESYNEQFF. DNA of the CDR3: TGCGCCAGCAGTCCGCGGGAGAGCTACAATGAGCAGTTCTTC.

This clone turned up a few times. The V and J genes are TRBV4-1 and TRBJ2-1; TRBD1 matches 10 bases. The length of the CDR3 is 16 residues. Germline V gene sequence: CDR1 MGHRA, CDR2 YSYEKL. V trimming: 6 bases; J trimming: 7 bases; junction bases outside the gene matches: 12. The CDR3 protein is CASRGSRDRGRNEQFF. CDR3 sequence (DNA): TGCGCCAGCAGGGGGAGTAGAGACAGGGGGCGAAATGAGCAGTTCTTC.

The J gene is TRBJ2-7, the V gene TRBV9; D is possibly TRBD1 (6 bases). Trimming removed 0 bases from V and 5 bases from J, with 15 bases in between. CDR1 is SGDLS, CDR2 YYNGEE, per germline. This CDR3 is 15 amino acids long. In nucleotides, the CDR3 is TGTGCCAGCAGCGTAGCTTCAGGGGTCGGGGACGAGCAGTACTTC. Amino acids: CASSVASGVGDEQYF.

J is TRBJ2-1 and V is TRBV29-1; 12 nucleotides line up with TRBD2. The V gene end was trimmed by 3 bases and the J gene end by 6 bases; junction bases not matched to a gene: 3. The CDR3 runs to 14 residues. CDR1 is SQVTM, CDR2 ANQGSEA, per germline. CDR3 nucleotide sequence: TGCAGCGTTGAGAGACTAGCGGGAGTCAATGAGCAGTTCTTC. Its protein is CSVERLAGVNEQFF.

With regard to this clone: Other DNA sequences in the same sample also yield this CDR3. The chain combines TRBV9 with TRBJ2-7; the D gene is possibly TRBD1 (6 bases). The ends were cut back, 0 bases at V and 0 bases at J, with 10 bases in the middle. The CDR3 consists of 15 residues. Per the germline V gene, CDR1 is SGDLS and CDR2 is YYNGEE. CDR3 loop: CASSVGQASSYEQYF. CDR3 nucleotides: TGTGCCAGCAGCGTAGGACAGGCGAGCTCCTACGAGCAGTACTTC.

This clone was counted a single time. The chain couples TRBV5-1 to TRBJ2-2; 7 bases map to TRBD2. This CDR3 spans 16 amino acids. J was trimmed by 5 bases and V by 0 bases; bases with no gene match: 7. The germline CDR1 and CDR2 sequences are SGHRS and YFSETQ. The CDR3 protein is CASSLGPGGRTGELFF. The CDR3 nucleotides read TGCGCCAGCAGCTTGGGGCCGGGAGGAAGGACCGGGGAGCTGTTTTTT.

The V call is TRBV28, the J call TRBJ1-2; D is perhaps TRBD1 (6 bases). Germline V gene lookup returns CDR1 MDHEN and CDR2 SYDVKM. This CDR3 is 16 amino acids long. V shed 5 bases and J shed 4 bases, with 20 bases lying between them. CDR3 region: CASSPPGHLRAYGYTF. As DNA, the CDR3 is TGTGCCAGCAGTCCCCCGGGACACCTAAGGGCCTATGGCTACACCTTC.

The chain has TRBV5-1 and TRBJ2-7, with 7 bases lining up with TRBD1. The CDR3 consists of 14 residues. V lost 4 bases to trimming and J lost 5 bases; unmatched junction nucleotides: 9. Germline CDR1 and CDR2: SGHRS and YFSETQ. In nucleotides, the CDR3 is TGCGCCAGCAGCCAGCTGCACAGGGGTAACGAGCAGTACTTC. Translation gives CASSQLHRGNEQYF.

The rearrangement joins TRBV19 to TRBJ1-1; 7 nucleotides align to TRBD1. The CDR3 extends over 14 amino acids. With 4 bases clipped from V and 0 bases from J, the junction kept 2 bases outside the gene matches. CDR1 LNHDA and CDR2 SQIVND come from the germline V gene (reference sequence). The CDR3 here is CASSRTGMNTEAFF. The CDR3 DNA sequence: TGTGCCAGTAGTAGGACAGGAATGAACACTGAAGCTTTCTTT.

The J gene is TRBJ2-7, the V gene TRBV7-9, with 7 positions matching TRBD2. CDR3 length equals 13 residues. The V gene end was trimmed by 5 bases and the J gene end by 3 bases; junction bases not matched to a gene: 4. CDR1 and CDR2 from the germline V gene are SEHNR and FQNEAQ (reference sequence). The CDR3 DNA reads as TGTGCCAGCAGCCTGCGGGAGCGCTACGAGCAGTACTTC. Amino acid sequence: CASSLRERYEQYF.

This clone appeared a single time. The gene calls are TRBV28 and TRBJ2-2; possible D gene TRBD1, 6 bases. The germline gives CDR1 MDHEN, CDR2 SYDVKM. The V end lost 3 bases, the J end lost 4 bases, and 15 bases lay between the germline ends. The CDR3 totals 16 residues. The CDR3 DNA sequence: TGTGCCAGCAGTTTTACCCCCAACAGGGTCACCGGGGAGCTGTTTTTT. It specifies CASSFTPNRVTGELFF.

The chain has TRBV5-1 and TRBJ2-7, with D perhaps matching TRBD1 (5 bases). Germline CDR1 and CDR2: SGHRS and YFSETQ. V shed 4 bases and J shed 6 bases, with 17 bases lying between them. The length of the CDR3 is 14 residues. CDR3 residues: CASSPLTGSLEQYF. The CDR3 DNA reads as TGCGCCAGCAGCCCTCTAACAGGTTCCCTCGAGCAGTACTTC. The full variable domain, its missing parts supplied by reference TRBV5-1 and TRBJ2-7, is KAGVTQTPRYLIKTRGQQVTLSCSPISGHRSVSWYQQTPGQGLQFLFEYFSETQRNKGNFPGRFSGRQFSNSRSEMNVSTLELGDSALYLCASSPLTGSLEQYFGPGTRLTVT.

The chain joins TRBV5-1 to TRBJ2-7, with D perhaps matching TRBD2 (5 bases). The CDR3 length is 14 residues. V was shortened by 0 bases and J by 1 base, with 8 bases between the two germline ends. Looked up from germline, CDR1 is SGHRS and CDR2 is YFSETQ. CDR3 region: CASSLGTDSYEQYF. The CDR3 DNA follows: TGCGCCAGCAGCTTGGGGACTGATTCCTACGAGCAGTACTTC. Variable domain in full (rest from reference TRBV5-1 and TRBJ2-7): KAGVTQTPRYLIKTRGQQVTLSCSPISGHRSVSWYQQTPGQGLQFLFEYFSETQRNKGNFPGRFSGRQFSNSRSEMNVSTLELGDSALYLCASSLGTDSYEQYFGPGTRLTVT.

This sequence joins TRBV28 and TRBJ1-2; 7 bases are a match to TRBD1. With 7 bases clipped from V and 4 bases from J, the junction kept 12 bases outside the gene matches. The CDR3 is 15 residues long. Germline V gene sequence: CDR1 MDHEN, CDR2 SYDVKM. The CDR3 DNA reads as TGTGCCAGCACGAAACAGGGGATCAGGGGCTATGGCTACACCTTC. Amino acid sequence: CASTKQGIRGYGYTF.

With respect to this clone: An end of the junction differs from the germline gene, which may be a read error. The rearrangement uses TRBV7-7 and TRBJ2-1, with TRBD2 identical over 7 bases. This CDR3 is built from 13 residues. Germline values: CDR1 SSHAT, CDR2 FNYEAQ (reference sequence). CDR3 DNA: TGTGCTAGCAGCTCTACTAGCGATGGTGAGCAGTTCTTC. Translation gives CASSSTSDGEQFF.

The CDR3 spells CASSPGFSLGQRNQPQHF. CDR3 nucleotides: TGTGCCAGCTCACCGGGGTTCTCATTAGGACAGCGTAATCAGCCCCAGCATTTT. This rearrangement joins TRBV18 to TRBJ1-5, with D perhaps matching TRBD1 (6 bases). This CDR3 has 18 amino acids. Germline V CDR1 and CDR2: KGHSH, LQKENI. V dropped 3 bases and J dropped 4 bases, with 22 bases sitting between them.

In DNA, the CDR3 is TGTGCCACCAGCAGGGAGACTAGAACAGATACGCAGTATTTT. Its protein product is CATSRETRTDTQYF. V is TRBV15 and J is TRBJ2-3, with D possibly being TRBD2 (6 bases). V gave up 3 bases and J gave up 3 bases, with 10 bases separating them. The CDR3 sequence is 14 residues long. In germline, CDR1 is LNHNV, CDR2 YYDKDF (reference sequence). The full variable domain, its missing parts supplied by reference TRBV15 and TRBJ2-3, is DAMVIQNPRYQVTQFGKPVTLSCSQTLNHNVMYWYQQKSSQAPKLLFHYYDKDFNNEADTPDNFQSRRPNTSFCFLDIRSPGLGDTAMYLCATSRETRTDTQYFGPGTRLTVL.

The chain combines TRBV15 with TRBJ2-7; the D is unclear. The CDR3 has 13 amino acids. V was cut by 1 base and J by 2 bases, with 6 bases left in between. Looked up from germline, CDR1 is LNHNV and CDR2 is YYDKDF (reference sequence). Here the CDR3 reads CATSRVAAYEQYF. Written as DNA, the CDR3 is TGTGCCACCAGCAGAGTGGCAGCCTACGAGCAGTACTTC.

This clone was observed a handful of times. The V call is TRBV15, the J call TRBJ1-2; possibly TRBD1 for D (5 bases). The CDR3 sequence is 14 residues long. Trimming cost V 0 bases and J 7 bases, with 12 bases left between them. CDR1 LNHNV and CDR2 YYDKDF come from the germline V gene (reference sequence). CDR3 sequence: CATSREVTVSGYTF. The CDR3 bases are TGTGCCACCAGCAGAGAAGTGACAGTTTCTGGCTACACCTTC.

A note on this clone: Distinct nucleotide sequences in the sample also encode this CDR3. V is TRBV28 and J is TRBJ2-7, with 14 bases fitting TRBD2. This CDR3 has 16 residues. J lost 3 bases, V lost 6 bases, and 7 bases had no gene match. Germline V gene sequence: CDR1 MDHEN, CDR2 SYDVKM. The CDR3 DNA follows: TGTGCCAGCAGACCACCGGGACTAGCGGGAGACTACGAGCAGTACTTC. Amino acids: CASRPPGLAGDYEQYF.

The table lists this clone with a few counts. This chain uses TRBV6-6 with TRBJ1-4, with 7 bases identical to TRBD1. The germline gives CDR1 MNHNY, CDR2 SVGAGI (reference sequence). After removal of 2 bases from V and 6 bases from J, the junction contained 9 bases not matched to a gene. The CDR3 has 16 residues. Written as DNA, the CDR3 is TGTGCCAGCAGTTACCAGCCGACAGGGCGGGATGAAAAACTGTTTTTT. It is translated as CASSYQPTGRDEKLFF.

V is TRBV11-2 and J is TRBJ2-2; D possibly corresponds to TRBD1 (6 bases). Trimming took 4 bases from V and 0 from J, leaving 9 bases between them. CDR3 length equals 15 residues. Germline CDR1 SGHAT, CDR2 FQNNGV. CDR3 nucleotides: TGTGCCAGCAGCTCCAGGGGAACGAACACCGGGGAGCTGTTTTTT. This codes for CASSSRGTNTGELFF. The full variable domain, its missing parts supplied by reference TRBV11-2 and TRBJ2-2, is EAGVAQSPRYKIIEKRQSVAFWCNPISGHATLYWYQQILGQGPKLLIQFQNNGVVDDSQLPKDRFSAERLKGVDSTLKIQPAKLEDSAVYLCASSSRGTNTGELFFGEGSRLTVL.

The CDR3 region has the DNA TGTGCCATGAGACCTGGGGGCCCCCAAGAGACCCAGTACTTC. Protein product: CAMRPGGPQETQYF. This chain joins TRBV2 and TRBJ2-5, with D possibly being TRBD1 (6 bases). Trimming stripped 10 bases from V and 1 base from J, with 16 bases between. CDR1 is SNHLY, CDR2 FYNNEI, per germline. The CDR3 is 14 amino acids.

CDR3 DNA: TGCGCCAGCAGCCAACCCAGCGGGAGCTTGGACACCGGGGAGCTGTTTTTT. This gives the protein CASSQPSGSLDTGELFF. The chain employs TRBV4-1 and TRBJ2-2; 8 bases match TRBD2. With 2 bases clipped from V and 3 bases from J, the junction kept 8 bases outside the gene matches. CDR3 length: 17 amino acids. The germline V gene has CDR1 MGHRA and CDR2 YSYEKL.

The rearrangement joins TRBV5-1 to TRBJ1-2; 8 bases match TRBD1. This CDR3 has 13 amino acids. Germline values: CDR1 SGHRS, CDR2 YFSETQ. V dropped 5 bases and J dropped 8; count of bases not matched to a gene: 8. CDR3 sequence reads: CASSTWTGLGYTF. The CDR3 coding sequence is TGCGCCAGCAGTACCTGGACAGGGTTAGGCTACACCTTC.